The 29 T cell receptor beta chains reported below all come from one sample, sequenced in a study of cytomegalovirus exposure and HLA in healthy donors. 60 Vbeta and 13 Jbeta primers were used in PCR. Produced via immunoSEQ multiplex PCR; TCRdb's table is partial and in-frame only. The profile shows some 190,000 clones, roughly 80% of them singletons. The sequenced material came from PBMCs. These receptors were taken from a woman between 45 and 65 years old in good health and CMV-seronegative.

This chain joins TRBV4-2 and TRBJ1-1; no clear D gene. V lost 4 bases and J 6 bases, leaving 15 bases between the germline ends. The CDR3 totals 14 residues. Looked up from germline, CDR1 is LGHNA and CDR2 is YNFKEQ. The CDR3 coding sequence is TGTGCCAGCAGCCCCGGACGGGAGAGACCTGAAGCTTTCTTT. Residues: CASSPGRERPEAFF.

The chain carries TRBV5-1 and TRBJ2-5; the match to TRBD2 covers 14 bases. The germline CDR1 and CDR2 sequences are SGHRS and YFSETQ. V trimming: 4 bases; J trimming: 4 bases; junction bases outside the gene matches: 6. The CDR3 is 16 residues long. CDR3: CASSLTGLAGGETQYF. The CDR3 nucleotides are TGCGCCAGCAGCCTGACCGGACTAGCGGGAGGAGAGACCCAGTACTTC.

The rearrangement joins TRBV6-5 to TRBJ2-2, with a possible D match to TRBD1 (6 bases). This CDR3 comprises 14 residues. The germline gives CDR1 MNHEY, CDR2 SVGAGI. Trimming cost V 4 bases and J 6 bases, with 12 bases left between them. This CDR3 reads CASSLTGPSGELFF. As DNA, the CDR3 is TGTGCCAGCAGTTTAACAGGGCCGTCCGGGGAGCTGTTTTTT.

The chain combines TRBV4-1 with TRBJ2-2, with D perhaps TRBD1 (6 bases). CDR1 MGHRA and CDR2 YSYEKL come from the germline V gene. Trimming took 0 bases from V and 12 from J, leaving 14 bases between them. The CDR3 is 14 amino acids. The CDR3 DNA reads TGCGCCAGCAGCCAAGATACCCCAGGGGTTAAGCTGTTTTTT. Amino acid sequence: CASSQDTPGVKLFF.

The chain links TRBV30 to TRBJ2-7; 9 bases align to TRBD1. Germline trimming cut 2 bases from V and 4 bases from J; bases unmatched to any gene: 6. Looked up from germline, CDR1 is GTSNPN and CDR2 is SVGIG (reference sequence). The CDR3 has 14 residues. CDR3 in DNA: TGTGCCTGGAGTATGGGGACAGGGACTTACGAGCAGTACTTC. This codes for CAWSMGTGTYEQYF.

In this sample, this clone turned up a few times. The chain combines TRBV6-5 with TRBJ1-2, with 7 bases lining up with TRBD1. Germline V gene data show CDR1 as MNHEY and CDR2 as SVGAGI. Trimming at V came to 10 bases and at J to 4 bases, leaving 9 bases not matched to a gene. The CDR3 sequence is 13 residues long. The CDR3 region is CATQTGPTYGYTF. The CDR3 nucleotides read TGTGCCACCCAGACAGGGCCTACCTATGGCTACACCTTC.

This clone has just a few counts. The V and J genes are TRBV10-3 and TRBJ1-1; D remains unclear. This CDR3 is built from 12 residues. V dropped 2 bases and J dropped 6 bases, with 7 bases sitting between them. The V gene's germline CDR1 is ENHRY and CDR2 SYGVKD. CDR3 protein: CAISETRAEAFF. Here the CDR3 DNA reads TGTGCCATCAGTGAGACCCGGGCTGAAGCTTTCTTT.

This chain connects TRBV4-3 to TRBJ1-5; 8 positions match TRBD1. There are 15 residues in the CDR3. V shed 5 bases and J 0 bases; nucleotides not matched to a gene: 3. The germline V gene encodes CDR1 LGHNA and CDR2 YSLEER. CDR3 in amino acids: CASSAGTGSNQPQHF. The CDR3 DNA reads TGCGCCAGCAGCGCTGGGACAGGTAGCAATCAGCCCCAGCATTTT.

The genes are TRBV4-1 and TRBJ1-5; the match to TRBD1 covers 7 bases. The CDR3 runs to 14 residues. The V segment lost 2 bases and the J segment 6 bases; nucleotides outside the gene matches: 4. Germline V gives CDR1 MGHRA, CDR2 YSYEKL. CDR3 coding DNA: TGCGCCAGCAGCCAAACAGGGGATGGTCAGCCCCAGCATTTT. Its protein is CASSQTGDGQPQHF.

The chain joins TRBV5-1 to TRBJ2-2, with a possible D match to TRBD2 (6 bases). V shed 7 bases and J shed 1 base, with 8 bases lying between them. There are 13 residues in the CDR3. CDR1 SGHRS and CDR2 YFSETQ come from the germline V gene. The CDR3 DNA reads as TGCGCCAGCTGTAGCGGGAACACCGGGGAGCTGTTTTTT. Translating it yields CASCSGNTGELFF.

Concerning this clone itself: One end of the junction does not line up with germline, which may come from a read error. The gene calls are TRBV4-2 and TRBJ2-4, with 11 bases matching TRBD2. Per the germline V gene, CDR1 is LGHNA and CDR2 is YNFKEQ. The CDR3 runs 13 residues. The CDR3 bases are TGTGCCAGCAGCCAGACGCTAGCGGGAGGTAGTCACTTC. Residues: CASSQTLAGGSHF.

This chain uses TRBV7-3 with TRBJ1-6, with D unresolved. The CDR3 is 13 amino acids. Deletions cut 0 bases from V and 15 bases from J, with 12 bases between. Per germline, CDR1 SGHTA and CDR2 FQGTGA. The CDR3 sequence is CASSLTPAGGLHF. CDR3 DNA sequence: TGTGCCAGCAGCTTAACCCCCGCGGGAGGCCTCCACTTT.

The chain is built from TRBV4-1 and TRBJ1-2; a weak D match, TRBD1 (5 bases). The CDR3 sequence is 13 residues long. Germline lookup yields CDR1 MGHRA and CDR2 YSYEKL. Trimming cost V 4 bases and J 6 bases, with 12 bases left between them. The CDR3 region has the DNA TGCGCCAGCAGCCCCCGGGACTTGAATGGCTACACCTTC. Encoded protein: CASSPRDLNGYTF.

The rearrangement uses TRBV7-2 and TRBJ2-7; 8 positions agree with TRBD2. Per germline, CDR1 SGHTA and CDR2 FQGNSA. After removal of 0 bases from V and 2 bases from J, the junction contained 3 bases not matched to a gene. The CDR3 is 15 amino acids. CDR3: CASSLATTSAYEQYF. The CDR3 nucleotides read TGTGCCAGCAGCTTAGCTACGACTAGCGCCTACGAGCAGTACTTC.

This rearrangement joins TRBV5-4 to TRBJ1-4; TRBD1 agrees at 9 bases. This CDR3 is built from 15 residues. V was pared by 4 bases and J by 7 bases, with 8 bases of the junction left unmatched. In germline, CDR1 is SGHNT, CDR2 YYREEE (reference sequence). This CDR3 reads CASSPGQGRGEKLFF. The CDR3 DNA sequence: TGTGCCAGCAGCCCCGGACAGGGGAGAGGTGAAAAACTGTTTTTT.

CDR3 loop: CASSLVGSGEQYF. The CDR3 nucleotides are TGTGCCAGCAGCTTAGTAGGTTCGGGAGAGCAGTACTTC. The V and J genes are TRBV11-2 and TRBJ2-7; D perhaps matches TRBD2 (5 bases). The CDR3 is made up of 13 amino acids. Trimming shortened V by 1 base and J by 7 bases, and 11 bases separated the two germline ends. CDR1 and CDR2 (germline): SGHAT, FQNNGV.

V is TRBV7-9 and J is TRBJ2-5; 11 bases map to TRBD1. Germline V gives CDR1 SEHNR, CDR2 FQNEAQ (reference sequence). This CDR3 comprises 16 residues. J gave up 3 bases and V 6 bases, and 9 bases lay outside the gene matches. The CDR3 here is CASSRSGTGGKETQYF. In nucleotides, the CDR3 is TGTGCCAGCAGTCGATCCGGGACAGGGGGAAAAGAGACCCAGTACTTC.

The chain combines TRBV6-1 with TRBJ1-2, with a tentative D call TRBD1 (5 bases). With 5 bases removed from V and 4 bases from J, the gap between germline ends came to 14 bases. Germline assignment: CDR1 MNHNS and CDR2 SASEGT. The CDR3 runs to 14 residues. DNA of the CDR3: TGTGCCAGCAGTCCACTGACAGACCTCTATGGCTACACCTTC. Protein product: CASSPLTDLYGYTF.

The genes are TRBV18 and TRBJ1-5; 7 nucleotides agree with TRBD1. Germline V lookup: CDR1 KGHSH, CDR2 LQKENI. With V trimmed by 4 bases and J by 7 bases, 10 bases remained unmatched. The CDR3 has 15 amino acids. The CDR3 here is CASSLTGTENQPQHF. In nucleotides, the CDR3 is TGTGCCAGCTCACTTACCGGGACAGAGAACCAGCCCCAGCATTTT.

V gene TRBV28 combines with J gene TRBJ1-2; D is unresolved. The CDR3 covers 14 residues. Looked up from germline, CDR1 is MDHEN and CDR2 is SYDVKM. The germline V and J ends were trimmed by 2 bases and 2 bases, with 9 bases remaining between them. This chain's CDR3 is CASSLTIGNYGYTF. The CDR3 DNA is TGTGCCAGCAGTTTAACAATCGGGAACTATGGCTACACCTTC.

The genes are TRBV6-1 and TRBJ2-7; perhaps TRBD2 as D (6 bases). CDR1 and CDR2 (germline): MNHNS, SASEGT. The ends were cut back, 3 bases at V and 2 bases at J, with 8 bases in the middle. CDR3 size: 13 residues. The DNA for the CDR3 is TGTGCCAGCAGTGAGCAGCGGGCCTACGAGCAGTACTTC. Encoded protein: CASSEQRAYEQYF.

This clone showed up just once. J is TRBJ2-7 and V is TRBV7-9; 13 positions agree with TRBD2. V trimming: 5 bases; J trimming: 4 bases; junction bases outside the gene matches: 8. The length of the CDR3 is 16 residues. Per germline, CDR1 SEHNR and CDR2 FQNEAQ (reference sequence). DNA for the CDR3: TGTGCCAGCAGCCCCGGACTAGCGGGAGCTGGGTACGAGCAGTACTTC. It is translated as CASSPGLAGAGYEQYF. Using reference TRBV7-9 and TRBJ2-7 for the parts outside the CDR3, the full variable domain is DTGVSQNPRHKITKRGQNVTFRCDPISEHNRLYWYRQTLGQGPEFLTYFQNEAQLEKSRLLSDRFSAERPKGSFSTLEIQRTEQGDSAMYLCASSPGLAGAGYEQYFGPGTRLTVT.

V gene TRBV7-2 combines with J gene TRBJ2-2; 7 bases fit TRBD2. The J segment lost 5 bases and the V segment lost 5 bases, leaving 8 bases of the junction unmatched. The CDR3 totals 15 residues. Germline assignment: CDR1 SGHTA and CDR2 FQGNSA. CDR3 amino acids: CASSISSGPTGELFF. As DNA, the CDR3 is TGTGCCAGCAGCATCTCTAGCGGTCCTACCGGGGAGCTGTTTTTT.

The rearrangement links TRBV6-5 to TRBJ1-2; 9 positions match TRBD1. The germline V gene encodes CDR1 MNHEY and CDR2 SVGAGI. This CDR3 comprises 14 residues. Trimming cost V 6 bases and J 2 bases; bases outside gene matches: 4. CDR3 sequence reads: CASRRQGGNYGYTF. The CDR3 DNA follows: TGTGCCAGCAGAAGACAGGGGGGCAACTATGGCTACACCTTC.

The chain joins TRBV4-3 to TRBJ1-2; D gene uncertain. This CDR3 is 15 amino acids long. Deletions cut 0 bases from V and 7 bases from J, with 15 bases between. The germline gives CDR1 LGHNA, CDR2 YSLEER. The CDR3 region is CASSQEQTLPGGYTF. CDR3 DNA sequence: TGCGCCAGCAGCCAAGAGCAAACACTCCCGGGTGGCTACACCTTC.

The chain links TRBV5-1 to TRBJ2-1; D is unclear. Germline assignment: CDR1 SGHRS and CDR2 YFSETQ. CDR3 length equals 15 residues. The V gene lost 2 bases and the J gene lost 0 bases, with 9 bases spanning the gap. The CDR3 sequence is CASSLIRSSYNEQFF. The CDR3 DNA reads as TGCGCCAGCAGCTTAATACGTAGCTCCTACAATGAGCAGTTCTTC. Full variable domain (rest looked up from reference TRBV5-1 and TRBJ2-1): KAGVTQTPRYLIKTRGQQVTLSCSPISGHRSVSWYQQTPGQGLQFLFEYFSETQRNKGNFPGRFSGRQFSNSRSEMNVSTLELGDSALYLCASSLIRSSYNEQFFGPGTRLTVL.

The CDR3 spells CASSFYRGYNEQFF. CDR3 coding DNA: TGTGCCAGCAGCTTCTACAGGGGGTACAATGAGCAGTTCTTC. The genes are TRBV7-2 and TRBJ2-1; 8 nucleotides align to TRBD1. The CDR3 runs to 14 residues. Germline trimming cut 3 bases from V and 4 bases from J; bases unmatched to any gene: 2. In germline, CDR1 is SGHTA, CDR2 FQGNSA.

The genes are TRBV9 and TRBJ1-1; tentative D call: TRBD1 (6 bases). The CDR3 totals 15 residues. With 0 bases removed from V and 7 bases from J, the gap between germline ends came to 16 bases. CDR1 is SGDLS, CDR2 YYNGEE, per germline. The CDR3 DNA reads TGTGCCAGCAGCGTAGGCTCGACAGGTCTCGTTGAAGCTTTCTTT. Translating gives CASSVGSTGLVEAFF.

V gene TRBV7-9 combines with J gene TRBJ1-2; D is uncertain. CDR3 size: 13 residues. V lost 1 base to trimming and J lost 12 bases, with 15 bases between them. Germline V CDR1 and CDR2: SEHNR, FQNEAQ (reference sequence). In DNA, the CDR3 is TGTGCCAGCAGCTTAGAATTCCGTGGAGAGGACACCTTC. Protein: CASSLEFRGEDTF.